A single sample is the source of the 20 T cell receptor beta chains below, sequenced in a study of blood T cell repertoires in COVID-19. Sequenced by immunoSEQ multiplex PCR; TCRdb stores in-frame clones only, minus some. The sample lists about 500,000 clones; about nine tenths were seen once. The specimen was PBMCs or T cells enriched from blood (not recorded which). The receptor source for this set is a woman aged 18-29 years who had recovered from COVID-19.

The chain links TRBV4-1 to TRBJ2-2, with 10 bases fitting TRBD1. V shed 1 base and J 3 bases; nucleotides not matched to a gene: 5. This CDR3 has 17 residues. CDR1 and CDR2 (germline): MGHRA, YSYEKL. The CDR3 bases are TGCGCCAGCAGCCAAGCCCGCGGACAGGGGGACACCGGGGAGCTGTTTTTT. Its translation: CASSQARGQGDTGELFF.

This clone was seen a single time. The rearrangement links TRBV18 to TRBJ2-1; 8 bases match TRBD1. This CDR3 has 16 residues. J lost 6 bases, V lost 4 bases, and 11 bases had no gene match. Germline CDR1 KGHSH, CDR2 LQKENI. The CDR3 sequence: CASSLSGQGIGNEQFF. The CDR3 nucleotides are TGTGCCAGCTCACTTTCTGGACAGGGTATAGGCAATGAGCAGTTCTTC.

The gene calls are TRBV5-1 and TRBJ1-1; no clear D. Trimming stripped 0 bases from V and 6 bases from J, with 6 bases between. CDR1 and CDR2 from the germline V gene are SGHRS and YFSETQ. The CDR3 extends over 12 amino acids. The CDR3 DNA is TGCGCCAGCAGCTTGGGGGCCGCTGAAGCTTTCTTT. Its protein product is CASSLGAAEAFF. The full variable domain, with the rest looked up from reference TRBV5-1 and TRBJ1-1, is KAGVTQTPRYLIKTRGQQVTLSCSPISGHRSVSWYQQTPGQGLQFLFEYFSETQRNKGNFPGRFSGRQFSNSRSEMNVSTLELGDSALYLCASSLGAAEAFFGQGTRLTVV.

The chain recombines TRBV12-3 or TRBV12-4 with TRBJ2-5; possible D gene TRBD1, 6 bases. The CDR3 runs to 13 residues. V lost 5 bases and J lost 2, with 9 bases in between. This chain's CDR3 is CASSGTPQETQYF. The DNA for the CDR3 is TGTGCCAGCAGTGGGACACCACAAGAGACCCAGTACTTC.

V and J are TRBV28 and TRBJ2-6, with a possible D match to TRBD1 (6 bases). With 6 bases removed from V and 0 bases from J, the gap between germline ends came to 12 bases. Germline V gene lookup returns CDR1 MDHEN and CDR2 SYDVKM. This CDR3 is 16 amino acids long. CDR3 nucleotide sequence: TGTGCCAGCAGGGAGACAGGTCCCTCTGGGGCCAACGTCCTGACTTTC. Protein: CASRETGPSGANVLTF.

V usage is TRBV3-1 (or the pseudogene TRBV3-2) and J usage is TRBJ2-5, with 7 bases aligning to TRBD2. Unmatched junction bases numbered 3, after V lost 3 bases and J lost 5 bases. CDR1 LGHDT and CDR2 YNNKEL come from the germline V gene (reference sequence). This CDR3 comprises 13 residues. The CDR3 DNA reads as TGTGCCAGCAGCCACGGAGCGGGGGAGACCCAGTACTTC. Translating gives CASSHGAGETQYF.

The chain uses TRBV4-1 and TRBJ2-7; D is undetermined. CDR1 is MGHRA, CDR2 YSYEKL, per germline. The V and J ends lost 4 bases and 3 bases respectively, with 13 bases between them. The CDR3 is made up of 14 amino acids. The chain's CDR3 is CASSRLRDFYEQYF. The DNA of the CDR3 is TGCGCCAGCAGCCGTCTGCGCGATTTCTACGAGCAGTACTTC.

This clone was seen once. The chain joins TRBV10-3 to TRBJ1-4; TRBD1 aligns across 7 bases. The V and J ends lost 2 bases and 4 bases, in that order; junction bases with no gene match: 7. CDR3 length: 16 residues. Germline loops: CDR1 ENHRY, CDR2 SYGVKD. The CDR3 bases are TGTGCCATCAGTGAGGATAGGGACAGACTTAATGAAAAACTGTTTTTT. Translated, it gives CAISEDRDRLNEKLFF.

This rearrangement joins TRBV14 to TRBJ2-3, with a possible D match to TRBD2 (5 bases). Germline V gene sequence: CDR1 SGHDN, CDR2 FVKESK. V was clipped by 1 base and J by 6 bases, with 5 bases between them. This CDR3 is built from 12 residues. The CDR3: CASSQAGDTQYF. The CDR3, as DNA: TGTGCCAGCAGCCAAGCGGGGGATACGCAGTATTTT.

The chain uses TRBV24-1 and TRBJ1-2; the match to TRBD1 covers 7 bases. Trimming took 9 bases from V and 3 from J; bases not matched to a gene: 6. The CDR3 contains 13 residues. Germline V gene lookup returns CDR1 KGHDR and CDR2 SFDVKD. Here the CDR3 DNA reads TGTGCCACCGCTCGGGACAGTGACTATGGCTACACCTTC. Protein: CATARDSDYGYTF.

The chain employs TRBV6-2 or TRBV6-3 and TRBJ1-5, with D uncertain. V lost 3 bases and J lost 9, with 21 bases in between. The CDR3 loop spans 16 amino acids. Per germline, CDR1 MNHEY and CDR2 SVGEGT. The CDR3 is CASSYPGRGRNMPQHF. The CDR3 DNA reads TGTGCCAGCAGTTATCCCGGACGGGGAAGGAATATGCCCCAGCATTTT.

This chain uses TRBV21-1 with TRBJ1-5. TRBV21-1 is given as a pseudogene. The CDR3 runs 16 residues. CDR3 nucleotides: TGTGCCAGCAGCAAAGTGGCACGGGATAGCAATCAGCCCCAGCATTTT. Amino acid sequence: CASSKVARDSNQPQHF.

J is TRBJ1-4 and V is TRBV5-6; D is unclear. Germline CDR1 reads SGHDT; CDR2 reads YYEEEE. V shed 3 bases and J shed 7 bases, with 19 bases lying between them. This CDR3 has 16 residues. CDR3 loop: CASSSPGVSLGEKLFF. The CDR3 bases are TGTGCCAGCAGCTCTCCCGGGGTCTCCCTAGGTGAAAAACTGTTTTTT.

V gene TRBV7-9 combines with J gene TRBJ2-2; 9 bases map to TRBD1. CDR1 and CDR2 from the germline V gene are SEHNR and FQNEAQ (reference sequence). The CDR3 runs 14 residues. The junction had 8 bases not matched to a gene; V was cut back by 7 bases and J by 8 bases. The CDR3 spells CASTHGTGQGELFF. In DNA, the CDR3 is TGTGCCAGCACCCACGGGACAGGGCAGGGGGAGCTGTTTTTT.

This chain uses TRBV12-5 with TRBJ2-7, with D perhaps TRBD1 (5 bases). V gave up 5 bases and J gave up 2 bases, with 13 bases separating them. CDR3 length equals 14 residues. Germline values: CDR1 LGHNT, CDR2 FRNRAP. The CDR3 bases are TGTGCTAGTGGTCCGACAGATGCTCCCTACGAGCAGTACTTC. Its translation: CASGPTDAPYEQYF.

This clone appeared a few times. The V and J genes are TRBV2 and TRBJ2-7; D not certain. Looked up from germline, CDR1 is SNHLY and CDR2 is FYNNEI. The CDR3 has 12 residues. Trimming pared 7 bases from V and 2 bases from J, leaving 9 bases between. The CDR3 here is CASMRSTYEQYF. CDR3 DNA sequence: TGTGCCAGCATGAGAAGTACCTACGAGCAGTACTTC.

The CDR3 DNA follows: TGTGCCAGCAGCTTGACTAGCCACTCCTACGAGCAGTACTTC. Its protein is CASSLTSHSYEQYF. The chain recombines TRBV6-5 with TRBJ2-7; TRBD2 matches at 7 bases. Germline V gives CDR1 MNHEY, CDR2 SVGAGI. The ends lost 6 bases at V and 0 bases at J; junction bases unmatched: 5. CDR3 length equals 14 residues.

The chain has TRBV21-1 and TRBJ2-7; the DNA was not compared with TRBD1, the D call given in the table. TRBV21-1 is designated a pseudogene. There are 16 residues in the CDR3. CDR3 region: CASTPDPTTGYYEQYF. Written as DNA, the CDR3 is TGTGCCAGCACTCCCGATCCAACGACAGGGTACTACGAGCAGTACTTC.

For this clone: This CDR3 is also generated by other DNA sequences in the sample. J is TRBJ1-2 and V is TRBV24-1; 8 nucleotides agree with TRBD1. Per the germline V gene, CDR1 is KGHDR and CDR2 is SFDVKD. CDR3 length: 14 amino acids. V lost 0 bases and J lost 8; bases outside the gene matches: 4. DNA of the CDR3: TGTGCCACCAGTGATTTGGGACAGGGAGGAGGCTACACCTTC. Translating gives CATSDLGQGGGYTF.

This clone has more than one count but fewer than ten. The CDR3 region has the DNA TGTGCCAGCAGCTTAGCGGGACAGCATCAGCCCCAGCATTTT. It encodes CASSLAGQHQPQHF. This sequence joins TRBV7-9 and TRBJ1-5; TRBD1 matches at 7 bases. The CDR3 runs to 14 residues. Trimming at V came to 0 bases and at J to 5 bases, leaving 1 base not matched to a gene. Germline CDR1 is SEHNR and CDR2 is FQNEAQ (reference sequence).